What follows describes a single T cell receptor beta chain. Its antigen has not been determined. Qualities for individual bases were not recorded, and no much larger clone is one base off. CDR1 and CDR2 were assigned from the germline V gene as MDHEN and SYDVKM. Relative to germline, V is 4 bases shorter and J is 15 bases shorter, with 12 bases between their ends. The CDR3, from cysteine to phenylalanine, totals 11 residues. Here the CDR3 DNA is all that survives: 33 bases in frame from base 1. This sample was included in a study of pediatric ulcerative colitis (dated by TCRdb to 2018 to 2020). Study-wide context: Pancolitis was present in roughly seven ulcerative colitis patients and left-sided colitis in two, and histology consistent with ulcerative colitis was found in all of these patients. From nine newly diagnosed, treatment-naive pediatric ulcerative colitis patients and a few non-IBD control children, paired blood and rectal samples were collected. By Pediatric Ulcerative Colitis Activity Index, mild disease was classified in a couple of patients, moderate disease in four and acute severe colitis in three. What the work shows at the level of the full study, not this receptor alone: For technical reasons, substantially fewer templates were yielded by the blood samples of a couple of patients, and these blood samples were excluded from blood-rectal overlap analysis. The healthy control group was small, consisting of only four individuals. Features of the rectal repertoire distinguished controls, mild-moderate colitis patients and acute severe colitis patients, and in acute severe colitis rectal diversity was lower because of clonal expansions. A couple of rectal CDR3 clonotypes turned up in every ulcerative colitis patient but in none of the controls. Autologous blood-rectal clonal overlap was significantly higher in ulcerative colitis patients than in controls, suggesting increased T cell trafficking to inflamed tissue. Because repertoires came from total lymphocyte DNA, patterns in rare subsets such as regulatory T cells may not be reflected.

Before the diagnostic colonoscopy, none of the ulcerative colitis patients had been given any immunosuppressive medication. Blood was sampled at the same time as the colonoscopy. The Wizard kit (Promega) was used to extract genomic DNA from blood and intestinal samples. Using the immunoSEQ TRB Survey service, rearranged CDR3 beta regions were amplified from genomic DNA with multiplex V and J primers. Survey-level sequencing depth of up to 500,000 reads per sample was used to keep depth equal across samples. The libraries were purified and pooled, then sequenced using Illumina technology. The authors' pipeline ran thus. Productive clonality, sample overlap, pairwise scatters, CDR3 beta length, V/D/J gene usage and productiveness were assessed with immunoSEQ online tools. Calculated diversity was defined as the number of unique rearrangements divided by total templates, multiplied by 100, and Shannon and Simpson indices were computed as well. Z-score normalized data were analyzed by principal component analysis with the R prcomp function and the ggbiplot package. Morisita's index was used to measure clonal overlap between blood and rectum within each subject. Held by TCRdb, this immuneACCESS table contains in-frame sequences only and omits some clones. Under half of the omission traces to an unresolved V gene where checked; the cause of the rest is unknown. From that table come the V and J calls and clone size; the DNA was used to work out D and trimming. A total of about 15,000 clones appear in this sample, around 90% of them only once. The top ten hold approximately 0.96% of the sample.

This clonotype was obtained from a boy aged 5-17 years with moderate ulcerative colitis. The V gene is TRBV28 and the J gene is TRBJ1-4; the D gene cannot be resolved reliably. The specimen sequenced was blood. The CDR3 corresponds to CASSSPLTVFF. DNA sequence: TGTGCCAGCAGTTCCCCTTTGACCGTGTTTTTT. The variable domain in full, with residues beyond the CDR3 obtained from the reference TRBV28 and TRBJ1-4 genes, is DVKVTQSSRYLVKRTGEKVFLECVQDMDHENMFWYRQDPGLGLRLIYFSYDVKMKEKGDIPEGYSVSREKKERFSLILESASTNQTSMYLCASSSPLTVFFGSGTQLSVL.